A single sample is the source of the 5 T cell receptor beta chains below, sequenced in a study of cytomegalovirus exposure and HLA in healthy donors. The PCR made use of 60 Vbeta and 13 Jbeta primers. Some clones are missing from TCRdb's copy, which holds only in-frame ones; the method was immunoSEQ multiplex PCR. The table lists around 28,000 clones, around nine tenths of them singletons, with around 3% in the top ten. The material sequenced was PBMCs. The origin of the receptors is a boy between 10 and 17 years old in good health and CMV-seronegative.

The chain employs TRBV19 and TRBJ1-2; D is uncertain. The V end was cut by 6 bases, the J end by 6 bases, with 11 bases between. This CDR3 is built from 12 residues. The germline V gene encodes CDR1 LNHDA and CDR2 SQIVND (reference sequence). The CDR3 loop reads CASSPFNNGYTF. CDR3 sequence (DNA): TGTGCCAGTAGCCCCTTTAATAATGGCTACACCTTC.

The genes are TRBV7-6 and TRBJ2-7; TRBD2 might be the D (5 bases). This CDR3 region has 13 residues. From germline, CDR1 is SGHVS and CDR2 FNYEAQ. Trimming removed 6 bases at V and 3 bases at J, with 12 bases between. CDR3 sequence reads: CASSNPGVYEQYF. In DNA, the CDR3 is TGTGCCAGCAGTAATCCCGGGGTCTACGAGCAGTACTTC.

The chain couples TRBV18 to TRBJ2-1; 12 positions match TRBD2. Per germline, CDR1 KGHSH and CDR2 LQKENI. The length of the CDR3 is 16 residues. J lost 9 bases, V lost 2 bases, and 8 bases had no gene match. CDR3 region: CASSPTLAGGPGEQFF. The CDR3, as DNA: TGTGCCAGCTCACCAACACTAGCGGGGGGCCCCGGTGAGCAGTTCTTC.

V usage is TRBV29-1 and J usage is TRBJ1-1; 10 nucleotides line up with TRBD1. Looked up from germline, CDR1 is SQVTM and CDR2 is ANQGSEA. The CDR3 consists of 14 residues. V shed 6 bases and J 0 bases; nucleotides not matched to a gene: 4. CDR3 protein: CSVGQGNMNTEAFF. The CDR3 bases are TGCAGCGTGGGACAGGGGAACATGAACACTGAAGCTTTCTTT.

The chain links TRBV4-2 to TRBJ2-1; no clear D gene. The CDR3 is made up of 15 amino acids. Trimming took 0 bases from V and 0 from J, leaving 6 bases between them. Germline-derived CDR1 and CDR2 are LGHNA and YNFKEQ. The DNA of the CDR3 is TGTGCCAGCAGCCAAGATCCGAGCTCCTACAATGAGCAGTTCTTC. The encoded protein is CASSQDPSSYNEQFF.